This T cell receptor beta chain was sequenced during a study of blood T cell repertoires in COVID-19. The data were produced by immunoSEQ multiplex PCR, yet TCRdb's version contains in-frame clones alone and is incomplete. The sample holds approximately 150,000 clones; 75% to 90% are singletons and the top ten take more than 15%. CDR1 is KGHDR and CDR2 is SFDVKD in the germline V gene. The V end lost 7 bases, the J end lost 1 base, and 19 bases lay between the germline ends. The CDR3 contains 17 residues. The rearrangement uses TRBV24-1 and TRBJ2-4; possibly TRBD2 for D (6 bases). The TCR originated in a man aged 50-60 years with active or convalescent COVID-19. The sequenced material came from peripheral blood. In DNA form, the CDR3 reads TGTGCCACCAGGGGGGGACCGACAAAAGTCGCCAAAAACATTCAGTACTTC. Amino acid sequence: CATRGGPTKVAKNIQYF.